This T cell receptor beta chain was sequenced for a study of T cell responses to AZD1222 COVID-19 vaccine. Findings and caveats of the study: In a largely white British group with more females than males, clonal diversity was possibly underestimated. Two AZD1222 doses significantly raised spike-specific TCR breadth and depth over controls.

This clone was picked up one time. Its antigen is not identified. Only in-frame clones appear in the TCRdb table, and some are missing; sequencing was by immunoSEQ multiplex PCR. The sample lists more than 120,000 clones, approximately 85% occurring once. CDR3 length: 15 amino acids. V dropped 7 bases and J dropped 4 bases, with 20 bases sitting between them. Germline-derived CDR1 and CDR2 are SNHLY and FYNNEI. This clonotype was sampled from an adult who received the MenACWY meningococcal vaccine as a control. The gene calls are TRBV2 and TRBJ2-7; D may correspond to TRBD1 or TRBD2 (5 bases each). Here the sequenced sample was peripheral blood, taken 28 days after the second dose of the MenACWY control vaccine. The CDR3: CASKRAGTIYYEQYF. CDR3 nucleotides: TGTGCCAGCAAACGCGCCGGGACCATATATTACGAGCAGTACTTC.